This entry is about one TCR beta chain. In the source study's methods: For nucleated cells, counts were estimated from reference gene primer amplification. The data were produced by immunoSEQ multiplex PCR, yet TCRdb's version contains in-frame clones alone and is incomplete. V and J calls and clone size are copied from that table; D and trimming were computed from the DNA. The sample holds roughly 260,000 clones, about 80% seen once. The data were taken from a study of blood T cell repertoires in COVID-19. Study context: Material from acute and convalescent COVID-19 was sourced from the United States, Italy and Spain.

The length of the CDR3 is 14 residues. Germline CDR1 and CDR2: ENHRY and SYGVKD. The V gene end was trimmed by 10 bases and the J gene end by 4 bases; junction bases not matched to a gene: 9. The TCR comes from a woman of 80 years or more with active or convalescent COVID-19. Sequencing used peripheral blood. The chain employs TRBV10-3 and TRBJ2-3; 9 bases match TRBD2. CDR3 sequence (DNA): TGTGCCAGCAGGCGGCGCGGGGGGGCAGATACGCAGTATTTT. Its translation is CASRRRGGADTQYF.